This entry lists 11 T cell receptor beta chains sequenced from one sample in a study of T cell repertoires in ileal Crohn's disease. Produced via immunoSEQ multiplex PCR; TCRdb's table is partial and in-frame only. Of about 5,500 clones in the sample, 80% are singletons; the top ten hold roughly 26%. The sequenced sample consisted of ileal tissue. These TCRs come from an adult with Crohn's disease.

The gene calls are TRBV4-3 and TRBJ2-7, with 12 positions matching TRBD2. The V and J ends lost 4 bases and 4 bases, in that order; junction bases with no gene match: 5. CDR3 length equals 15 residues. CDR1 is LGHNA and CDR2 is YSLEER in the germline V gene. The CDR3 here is CASSPSGRASYEQYF. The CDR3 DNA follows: TGCGCCAGCAGCCCTAGCGGGAGGGCCTCTTACGAGCAGTACTTC.

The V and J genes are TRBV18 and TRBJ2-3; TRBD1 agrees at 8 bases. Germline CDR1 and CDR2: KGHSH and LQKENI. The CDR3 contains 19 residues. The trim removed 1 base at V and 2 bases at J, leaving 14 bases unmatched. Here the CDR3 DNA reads TGTGCCAGCTCACCACACGTTATTACCGGGACAGGAAACACAGATACGCAGTATTTT. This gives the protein CASSPHVITGTGNTDTQYF.

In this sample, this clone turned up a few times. The CDR3 sequence: CASSLRGIGTDTQYF. CDR3 nucleotide sequence: TGTGCCAGCAGCTTGCGAGGGATCGGGACAGATACGCAGTATTTT. V gene TRBV5-4 combines with J gene TRBJ2-3, with D tentatively TRBD2 (5 bases). The ends were cut back, 1 base at V and 3 bases at J, with 12 bases in the middle. CDR3 length: 15 amino acids. Germline lookup yields CDR1 SGHNT and CDR2 YYREEE (reference sequence).

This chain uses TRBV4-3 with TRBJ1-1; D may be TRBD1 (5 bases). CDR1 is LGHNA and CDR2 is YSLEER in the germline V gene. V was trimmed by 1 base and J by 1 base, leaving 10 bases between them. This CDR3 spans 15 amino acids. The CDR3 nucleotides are TGCGCCAGCAGCCAAGGGGCAGGGCGGAACACTGAAGCTTTCTTT. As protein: CASSQGAGRNTEAFF.

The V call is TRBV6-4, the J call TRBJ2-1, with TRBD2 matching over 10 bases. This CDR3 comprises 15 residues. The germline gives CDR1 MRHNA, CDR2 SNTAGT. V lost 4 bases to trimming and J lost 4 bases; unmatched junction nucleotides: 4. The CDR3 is CASSALAGEYNEQFF. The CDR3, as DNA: TGTGCCAGCAGTGCCCTAGCGGGAGAGTACAATGAGCAGTTCTTC.

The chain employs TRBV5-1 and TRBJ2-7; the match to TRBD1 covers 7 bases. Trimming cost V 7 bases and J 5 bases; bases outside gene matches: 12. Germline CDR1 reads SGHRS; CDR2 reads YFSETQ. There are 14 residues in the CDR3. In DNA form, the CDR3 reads TGCGCCAGCCGCGCGACAGGGACCAAGAACGAGCAGTACTTC. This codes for CASRATGTKNEQYF.

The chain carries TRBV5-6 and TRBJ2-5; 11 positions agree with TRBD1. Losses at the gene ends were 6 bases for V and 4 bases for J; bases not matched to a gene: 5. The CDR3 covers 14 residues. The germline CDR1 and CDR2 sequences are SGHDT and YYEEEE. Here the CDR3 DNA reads TGTGCCAGCATACCCGGGACAGGGGGAGAGACCCAGTACTTC. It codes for CASIPGTGGETQYF.

The CDR3 sequence: CAISESGRGANSPLHF. In nucleotides, the CDR3 is TGTGCCATCAGTGAGTCGGGCAGGGGTGCTAATTCACCCCTCCACTTT. The chain employs TRBV10-3 and TRBJ1-6; tentatively, D is TRBD1 (6 bases). The V gene's germline CDR1 is ENHRY and CDR2 SYGVKD. V lost 0 bases to trimming and J lost 6 bases, with 12 bases between them. The CDR3 has 16 amino acids.

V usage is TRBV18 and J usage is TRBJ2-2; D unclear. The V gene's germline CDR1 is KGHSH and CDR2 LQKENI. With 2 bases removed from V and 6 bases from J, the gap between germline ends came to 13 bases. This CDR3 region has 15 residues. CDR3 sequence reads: CASSPTRGEAGELFF. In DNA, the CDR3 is TGTGCCAGCTCACCAACACGAGGAGAAGCCGGGGAGCTGTTTTTT.

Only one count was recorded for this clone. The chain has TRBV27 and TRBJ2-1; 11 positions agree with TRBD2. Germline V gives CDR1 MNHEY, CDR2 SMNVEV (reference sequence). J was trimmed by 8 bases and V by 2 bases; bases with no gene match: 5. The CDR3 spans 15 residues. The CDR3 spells CASSLIAGGPHEQFF. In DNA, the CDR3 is TGTGCCAGCAGTTTAATAGCGGGGGGGCCCCATGAGCAGTTCTTC.

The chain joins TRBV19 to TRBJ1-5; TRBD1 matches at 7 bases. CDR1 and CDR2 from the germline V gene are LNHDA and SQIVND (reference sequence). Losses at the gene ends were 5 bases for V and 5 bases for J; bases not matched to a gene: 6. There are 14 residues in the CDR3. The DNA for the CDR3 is TGTGCCAGTAGTGTACAGGGGACCTATCAGCCCCAGCATTTT. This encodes CASSVQGTYQPQHF.